This paragraph covers one TCR beta chain sequence. The antigen is undetermined. V lost 4 bases to trimming and J lost 7 bases, with 23 bases between them. In germline, CDR1 is MRHNA, CDR2 SNTAGT. CDR3 length: 17 residues. The sample belongs to a study of graft-versus-host responses after intestinal transplantation. Study-level points and caveats: Within allografts, high graft-versus-host to host-versus-graft clonal ratios were seen among patients with graft-donor T cell macrochimerism.

Method: immunoSEQ multiplex PCR; TCRdb's copy keeps in-frame clones and lacks some. The table includes about 70,000 clones, about nine tenths detected once. The gene calls are TRBV6-4 and TRBJ2-1; D possibly corresponds to TRBD2 (8 bases). This sample comprised unstimulated CD8+ T cells sorted from spleen or lymph node cells, obtained before intestinal transplant. The source is a human donor who received an intestinal transplant. The CDR3 is CASSARTSTPGGNEQFF. As DNA, the CDR3 is TGTGCCAGCAGTGCCCGGACTAGCACCCCAGGGGGGAATGAGCAGTTCTTC.